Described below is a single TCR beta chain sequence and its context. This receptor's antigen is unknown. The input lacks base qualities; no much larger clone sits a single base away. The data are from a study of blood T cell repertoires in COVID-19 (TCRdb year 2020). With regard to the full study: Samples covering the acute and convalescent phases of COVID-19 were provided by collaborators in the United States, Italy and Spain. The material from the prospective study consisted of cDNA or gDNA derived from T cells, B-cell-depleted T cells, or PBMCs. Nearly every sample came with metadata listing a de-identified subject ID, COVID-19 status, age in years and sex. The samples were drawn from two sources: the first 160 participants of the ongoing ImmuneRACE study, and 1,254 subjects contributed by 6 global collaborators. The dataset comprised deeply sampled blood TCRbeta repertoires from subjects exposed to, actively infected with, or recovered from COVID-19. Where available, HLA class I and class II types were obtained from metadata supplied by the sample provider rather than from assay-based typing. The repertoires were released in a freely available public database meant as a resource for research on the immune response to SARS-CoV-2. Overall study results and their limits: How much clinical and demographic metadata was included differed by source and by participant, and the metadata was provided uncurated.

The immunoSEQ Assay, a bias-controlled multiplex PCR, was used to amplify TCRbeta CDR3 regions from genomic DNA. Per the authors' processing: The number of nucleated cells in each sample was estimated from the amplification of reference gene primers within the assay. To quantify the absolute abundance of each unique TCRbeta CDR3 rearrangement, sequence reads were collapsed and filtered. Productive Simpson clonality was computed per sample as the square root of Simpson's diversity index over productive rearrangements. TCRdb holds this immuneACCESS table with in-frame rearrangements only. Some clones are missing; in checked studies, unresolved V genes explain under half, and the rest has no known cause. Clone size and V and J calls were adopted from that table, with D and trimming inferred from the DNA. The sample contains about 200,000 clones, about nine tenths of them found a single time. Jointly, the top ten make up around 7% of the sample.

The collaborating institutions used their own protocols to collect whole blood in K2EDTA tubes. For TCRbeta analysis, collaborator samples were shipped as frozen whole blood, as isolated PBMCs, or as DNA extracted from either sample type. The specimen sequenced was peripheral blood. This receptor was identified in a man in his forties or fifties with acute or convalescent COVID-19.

The CDR3 is CASSSMGQGDGETQYF. The DNA sequence is as follows: TGTGCCAGCAGTTCCATGGGACAGGGGGACGGGGAGACCCAGTACTTC. The chain is made from TRBV28 and TRBJ2-5; TRBD1 matches 11 bases in the middle. The CDR3 starts with the cysteine, ends with the phenylalanine, and has 16 residues. The sequence is cut down to CDR3 DNA, 48 bases in frame from base 1. CDR1 and CDR2 were assigned from the germline V gene as MDHEN and SYDVKM. From V the trimming removes 4 bases and from J it removes 5 bases, while the gene matches leave 9 bases of the junction unaccounted for.